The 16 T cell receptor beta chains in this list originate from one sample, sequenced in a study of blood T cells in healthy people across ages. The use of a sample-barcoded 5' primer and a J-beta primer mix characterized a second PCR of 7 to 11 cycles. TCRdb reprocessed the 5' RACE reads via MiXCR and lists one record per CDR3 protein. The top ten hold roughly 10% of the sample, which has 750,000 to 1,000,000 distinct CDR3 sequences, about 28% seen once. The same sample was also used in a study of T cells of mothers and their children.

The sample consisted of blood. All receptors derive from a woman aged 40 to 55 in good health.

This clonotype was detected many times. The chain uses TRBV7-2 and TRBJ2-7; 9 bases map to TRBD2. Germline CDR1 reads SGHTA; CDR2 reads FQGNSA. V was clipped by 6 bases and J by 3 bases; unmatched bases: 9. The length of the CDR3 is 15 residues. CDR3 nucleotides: TGTGCCAGCAGTTCCCGGGGAGCGGGGGGCTACGAGCAGTACTTC. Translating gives CASSSRGAGGYEQYF.

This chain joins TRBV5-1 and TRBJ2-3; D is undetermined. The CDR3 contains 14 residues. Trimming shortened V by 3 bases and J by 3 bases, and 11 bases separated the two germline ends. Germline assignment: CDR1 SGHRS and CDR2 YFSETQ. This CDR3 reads CASSSPVATDTQYF. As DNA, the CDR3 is TGCGCCAGCAGCTCTCCCGTTGCAACAGATACGCAGTATTTT.

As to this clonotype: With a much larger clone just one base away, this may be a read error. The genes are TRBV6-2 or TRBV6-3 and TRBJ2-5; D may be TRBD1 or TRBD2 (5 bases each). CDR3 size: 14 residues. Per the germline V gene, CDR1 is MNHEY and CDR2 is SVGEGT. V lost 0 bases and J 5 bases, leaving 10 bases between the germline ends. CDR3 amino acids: CASSYSGETETQYF. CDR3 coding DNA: TGTGCCAGCAGTTACTCGGGGGAAACTGAGACCCAGTACTTC.

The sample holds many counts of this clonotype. CDR3 nucleotides: TGTGCCAGCAGTCCCGGGACAGGGGGCGCAGATACGCAGTATTTT. Its protein is CASSPGTGGADTQYF. The J gene is TRBJ2-3, the V gene TRBV12-3 or TRBV12-4; TRBD1 agrees at 12 bases. After removal of 5 bases from V and 4 bases from J, the junction contained 4 bases not matched to a gene. The CDR3 spans 15 residues.

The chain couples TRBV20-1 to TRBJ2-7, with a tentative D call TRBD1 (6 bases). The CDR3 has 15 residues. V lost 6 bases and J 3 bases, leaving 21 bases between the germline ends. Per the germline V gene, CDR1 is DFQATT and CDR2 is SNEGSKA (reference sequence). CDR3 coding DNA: TGCAGTGCCCCGAGCCCGGGACAAGGGGGCTACGAGCAGTACTTC. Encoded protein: CSAPSPGQGGYEQYF.

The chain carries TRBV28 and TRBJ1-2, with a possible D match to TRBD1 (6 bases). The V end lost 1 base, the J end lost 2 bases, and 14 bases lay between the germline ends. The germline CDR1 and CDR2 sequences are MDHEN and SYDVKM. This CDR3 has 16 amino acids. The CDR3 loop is CASSLSGVLLNYGYTF. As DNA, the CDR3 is TGTGCCAGCAGTTTATCAGGGGTTCTCCTCAACTATGGCTACACCTTC.

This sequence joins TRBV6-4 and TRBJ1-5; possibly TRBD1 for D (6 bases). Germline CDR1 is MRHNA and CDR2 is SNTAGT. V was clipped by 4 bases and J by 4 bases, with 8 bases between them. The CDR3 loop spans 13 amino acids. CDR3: CASSAGDNQPQHF. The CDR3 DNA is TGTGCCAGCAGTGCAGGGGATAATCAGCCCCAGCATTTT.

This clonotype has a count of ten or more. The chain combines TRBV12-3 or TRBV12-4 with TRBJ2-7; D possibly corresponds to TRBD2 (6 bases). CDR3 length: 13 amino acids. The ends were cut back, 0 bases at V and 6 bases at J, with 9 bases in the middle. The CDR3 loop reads CASSLADGGEQYF. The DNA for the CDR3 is TGTGCCAGCAGTTTAGCTGACGGGGGCGAGCAGTACTTC.

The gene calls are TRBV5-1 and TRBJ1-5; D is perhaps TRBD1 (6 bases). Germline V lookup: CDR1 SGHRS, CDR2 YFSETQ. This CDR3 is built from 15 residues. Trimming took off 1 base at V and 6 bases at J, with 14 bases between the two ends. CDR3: CASSLMGQGSQPQHF. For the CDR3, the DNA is TGCGCCAGCAGCTTGATGGGGCAGGGGAGTCAGCCCCAGCATTTT.

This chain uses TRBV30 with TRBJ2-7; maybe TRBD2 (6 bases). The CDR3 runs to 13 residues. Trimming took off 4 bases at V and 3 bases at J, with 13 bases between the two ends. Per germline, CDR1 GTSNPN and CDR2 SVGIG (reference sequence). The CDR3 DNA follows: TGTGCCTGGAATGCCGGGACTGGCTACGAGCAGTACTTC. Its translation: CAWNAGTGYEQYF.

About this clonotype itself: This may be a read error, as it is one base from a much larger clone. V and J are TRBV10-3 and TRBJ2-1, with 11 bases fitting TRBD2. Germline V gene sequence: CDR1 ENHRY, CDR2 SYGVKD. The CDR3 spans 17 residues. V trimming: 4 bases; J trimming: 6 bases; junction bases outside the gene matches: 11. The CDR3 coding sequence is TGTGCCATCAGTGGGGCTAGCGGGGGGACCGCTTCCAATGAGCAGTTCTTC. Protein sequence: CAISGASGGTASNEQFF.

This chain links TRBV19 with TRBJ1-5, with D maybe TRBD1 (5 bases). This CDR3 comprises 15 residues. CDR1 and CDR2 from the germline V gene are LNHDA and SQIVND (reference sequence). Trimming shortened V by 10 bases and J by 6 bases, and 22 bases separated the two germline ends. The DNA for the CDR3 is TGTGCCACTGAGCCGGGACGGTCGTGGGGTCAGCCCCAGCATTTT. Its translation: CATEPGRSWGQPQHF.

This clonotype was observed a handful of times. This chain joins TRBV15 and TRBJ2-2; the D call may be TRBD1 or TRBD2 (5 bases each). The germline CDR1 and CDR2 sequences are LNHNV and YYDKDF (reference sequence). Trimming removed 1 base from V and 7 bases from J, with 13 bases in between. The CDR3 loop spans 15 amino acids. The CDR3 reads CATSRAGPSYGELFF. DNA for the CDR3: TGTGCCACCAGCAGAGCGGGACCCAGTTACGGGGAGCTGTTTTTT.

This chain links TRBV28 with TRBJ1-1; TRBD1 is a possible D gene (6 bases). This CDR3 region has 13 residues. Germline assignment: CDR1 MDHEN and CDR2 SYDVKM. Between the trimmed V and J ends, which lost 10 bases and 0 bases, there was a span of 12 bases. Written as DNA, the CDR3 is TGTGCCATCACCAGGGACATGAACACTGAAGCTTTCTTT. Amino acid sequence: CAITRDMNTEAFF.

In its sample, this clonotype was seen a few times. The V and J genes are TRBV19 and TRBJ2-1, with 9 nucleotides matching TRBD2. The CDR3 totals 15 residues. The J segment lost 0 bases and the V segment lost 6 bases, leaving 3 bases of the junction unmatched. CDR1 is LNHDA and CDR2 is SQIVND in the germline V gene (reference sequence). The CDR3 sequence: CASSWTSVSYNEQFF. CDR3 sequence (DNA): TGTGCCAGTAGCTGGACTAGCGTCTCCTACAATGAGCAGTTCTTC.

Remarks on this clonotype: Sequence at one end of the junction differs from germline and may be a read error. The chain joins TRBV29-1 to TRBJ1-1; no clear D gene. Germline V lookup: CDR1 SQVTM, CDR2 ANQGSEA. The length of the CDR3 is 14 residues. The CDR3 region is CSVTAGFMNTEAFF. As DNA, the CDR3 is TGCAGCGTTACTGCAGGTTTCATGAACACTGAGGCTTTCTTT. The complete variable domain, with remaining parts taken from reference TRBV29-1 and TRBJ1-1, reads SAVISQKPSRDICQRGTSLTIQCQVDSQVTMMFWYRQQPGQSLTLIATANQGSEATYESGFVIDKFPISRPNLTFSTLTVSNMSPEDSSIYLCSVTAGFMNTEAFFGQGTRLTVV.